Below are 19 T cell receptor beta chains sequenced from a single sample in a study of tumor-infiltrating lymphocytes in primary liver carcinoma. With 500 to 650 ng total RNA as template and a constant-region primer, TCR beta cDNA was made. Modified slightly, ARM-PCR produced TCR beta libraries over three nested multiplex PCR rounds. Rounds one and two of PCR, each of about 10 cycles, were primed with TRBV1-TRBV30 forward primers and a C-beta reverse primer. TCRdb re-analysed the multiplex PCR reads in MiXCR, keeping a single row per CDR3 protein. The table lists roughly 100,000 distinct CDR3 sequences, roughly 80% of them singletons, with approximately 20% in the top ten. Co-extraction yielded RNA and DNA from 20-30 mg of unsorted bulk tissue. The sequenced sample consisted of liver tumor tissue from sampling region 3. Specified subset: tumor region T3, left-lateral pole. These receptors all stem from a man aged 35 to 55 with primary liver carcinoma and hepatitis B virus infection.

In regard to this clonotype: Since the CDR3 does not end with the conserved phenylalanine or tryptophan, this likely comes from a read error. No DNA is shown, since the ends of the CDR3 on it are uncertain; the CDR3 is the one TCRdb lists. This chain uses TRBV11-1 with TRBJ2-7. Germline CDR1 reads SGHAT; CDR2 reads FQDESV (reference sequence). The CDR3 has 13 amino acids, counting both end residues. The CDR3 sequence: CASRGKRSYKQNI.

As for this clonotype: One base away lies a much larger clone, so this may be a sequencing read error. The genes are TRBV5-6 and TRBJ2-1, with 13 bases identical to TRBD2. Losses at the gene ends were 8 bases for V and 2 bases for J; bases not matched to a gene: 7. This CDR3 has 16 amino acids. Germline V CDR1 and CDR2: SGHDT, YYEEEE. CDR3 loop: CARSRTSGSTYNEQFF. The CDR3 DNA is TGTGCCAGGAGCAGGACTAGCGGGAGTACCTACAATGAGCAGTTCTTC.

On this clonotype: A much larger clone differs by one base, so this may be a read error. The V and J genes are TRBV5-8 and TRBJ1-5; D is unresolved. V was shortened by 6 bases and J by 2 bases, with 15 bases between the two germline ends. Germline values: CDR1 SGHTS, CDR2 YDEGEE. The CDR3 sequence is 15 residues long. The CDR3 protein is CASNSFGGGNQPQHF. The CDR3 DNA reads TGTGCCAGCAACTCCTTTGGAGGAGGCAATCAGCCCCAGCATTTT. Combining the CDR3 with reference TRBV5-8 and TRBJ1-5 gives the whole variable domain EAGVTQSPTHLIKTRGQQATLRCSPISGHTSVYWYQQALGLGLQFLLWYDEGEERNRGNFPPRFSGRQFPNYSSELNVNALELEDSALYLCASNSFGGGNQPQHFGDGTRLSIL.

Worth noting for this clonotype: One junction end disagrees with the germline gene, perhaps due to a read error. This CDR3 reads CVSNYSSSGRRNEQYF. CDR3 bases: TGTGTCAGCAATTACTCGTCTAGCGGGAGGAGAAACGAGCAGTACTTC. The rearrangement uses TRBV6-2 or TRBV6-3 and TRBJ2-7, with 11 bases identical to TRBD2. The CDR3 runs 16 residues. Germline CDR1 reads MNHEY; CDR2 reads SVGEGT.

V and J are TRBV20-1 and TRBJ1-3; 7 bases map to TRBD1. Per germline, CDR1 DFQATT and CDR2 SNEGSKA (reference sequence). CDR3 length: 15 residues. V dropped 2 bases and J dropped 1; count of bases not matched to a gene: 5. CDR3 residues: CSARPYRGSGNTIYF. The DNA of the CDR3 is TGCAGTGCTAGACCCTACAGGGGATCTGGAAACACCATATATTTT.

A remark on this clonotype: One base away lies a much larger clone, so this may be a sequencing read error. CDR3 protein: CASYGGAGTGVVNEQFF. In DNA, the CDR3 is TGTGCAAGCTACGGGGGGGCCGGGACAGGGGTGGTCAATGAGCAGTTCTTC. The chain recombines TRBV21-1 with TRBJ2-1; the table's D call, TRBD1, has no DNA check behind it. TRBV21-1 represents a pseudogene. CDR3 size: 17 residues.

This rearrangement joins TRBV29-1 to TRBJ2-5; the D is unclear. This CDR3 region has 13 residues. Per germline, CDR1 SQVTM and CDR2 ANQGSEA. With 6 bases removed from V and 1 base from J, the gap between germline ends came to 12 bases. The chain's CDR3 is CSVALLGQETQYF. The CDR3 nucleotides are TGCAGCGTGGCATTGTTGGGCCAAGAGACCCAGTACTTC.

The chain joins TRBV6-5 to TRBJ2-1, with TRBD1 identical over 8 bases. Germline V CDR1 and CDR2: MNHEY, SVGAGI. This CDR3 region has 14 residues. V was pared by 7 bases and J by 7 bases, with 9 bases of the junction left unmatched. CDR3 region: CASIEDRVVNEQFF. The CDR3 DNA reads as TGTGCCAGCATTGAGGACAGGGTGGTAAATGAGCAGTTCTTC.

The chain recombines TRBV28 with TRBJ2-2; the D gene could be TRBD1 or TRBD2 (5 bases each). CDR3 length equals 15 residues. Deletions cut 9 bases from V and 4 bases from J, with 18 bases between. Per the germline V gene, CDR1 is MDHEN and CDR2 is SYDVKM. Written as DNA, the CDR3 is TGTGCCAGTAGCATTGGGGACCCTAGCACCGGGGAGCTGTTTTTT. This sequence encodes CASSIGDPSTGELFF.

In this sample, this clonotype turned up once. Germline is not matched at one junction end, which may reflect a read error. The CDR3 nucleotides read TGCCGCGTTGCGAGTGGATGGGGGATGCCCTATGAGCAATACTTC. It translates to CRVASGWGMPYEQYF. The V gene is TRBV29-1, the J gene TRBJ2-7; the D call may be TRBD1 or TRBD2 (5 bases each). The germline V gene encodes CDR1 SQVTM and CDR2 ANQGSEA. The CDR3 runs to 15 residues.

This chain links TRBV4-1 with TRBJ2-6; 9 nucleotides align to TRBD1. The CDR3 has 18 amino acids. Trimming cost V 6 bases and J 15 bases; bases outside gene matches: 24. Germline loops: CDR1 MGHRA, CDR2 YSYEKL. CDR3 DNA sequence: TGCGCCAGCAGTCAACCGGGACAGGGTGTCAGAGGGGCCAACACCCTGACTTTC. It translates to CASSQPGQGVRGANTLTF.

This clonotype was counted only a few times. An end of the junction does not agree with germline; a read error may underlie this. The V gene is TRBV29-1, the J gene TRBJ1-2; D gene unclear. Germline V gene data show CDR1 as SQVTM and CDR2 as ANQGSEA. The CDR3 is 10 residues long. DNA for the CDR3: TGCAGCGTTGATGTGTATGGCTACACTTTC. Its protein is CSVDVYGYTF.

Regarding this clonotype: One end of the junction is discordant with germline, which a read error may explain. V gene TRBV6-2 or TRBV6-3 combines with J gene TRBJ2-7; D perhaps matches TRBD2 (5 bases). CDR1 is MNHEY, CDR2 SVGEGT, per germline. The CDR3 extends over 18 amino acids. The DNA of the CDR3 is TGTCCCAGCACTCAACTAAATGGACTTCACCCGAGCTCATACGAGCAGTACTTC. This codes for CPSTQLNGLHPSSYEQYF.

Points on this clonotype: A read error may account for a junction end that differs from germline. This chain joins TRBV11-2 and TRBJ2-2; the D gene is possibly TRBD2 (5 bases). From germline, CDR1 is SGHAT and CDR2 FQNNGV. This CDR3 contains 14 residues. Here the CDR3 reads CASSTDSDAWELLF. The DNA of the CDR3 is TGTGCCAGCAGCACAGACTCGGACGCCTGGGAGCTGTTATTT.

This clonotype was detected a few times. This likely comes from a read error, as the CDR3 has no conserved phenylalanine or tryptophan at its end. This sequence joins TRBV4-2 and TRBJ2-5; D possibly matches TRBD1 or TRBD2 (5 bases each). This CDR3 region has 15 residues. Looked up from germline, CDR1 is LGHNA and CDR2 is YNFKEQ. Deletions cut 3 bases from V and 5 bases from J, with 16 bases between. CDR3 sequence: CASSQGDVKEETQYS. The CDR3 coding sequence is TGTGCCAGCAGCCAGGGGGACGTTAAGGAGGAGACCCAGTACTCC.

The genes are TRBV29-1 and TRBJ2-1, with TRBD2 identical over 10 bases. V shed 4 bases and J 5 bases; nucleotides not matched to a gene: 8. The CDR3 sequence is 15 residues long. The germline V gene encodes CDR1 SQVTM and CDR2 ANQGSEA. Written as DNA, the CDR3 is TGCAGCGTTGGACCAGCGGGAGGGCTCAACAATGAGCAGTTCTTC. Its translation: CSVGPAGGLNNEQFF.

V and J are TRBV6-5 and TRBJ2-1, with TRBD2 matching 7 bases. V shed 10 bases, J shed 3 bases, and the junction held 12 bases outside the gene matches. Germline V CDR1 and CDR2: MNHEY, SVGAGI. The CDR3 covers 15 residues. CDR3 nucleotides: TGTGCCAACAGCTCACTAGCGAGAGACTACAATGAGCAGTTCTTC. It is translated as CANSSLARDYNEQFF.

Details on this clonotype: This may be a read error: a much more frequent sequence differs by one nucleotide. This chain connects TRBV28 to TRBJ2-7; TRBD2 is a possible D gene (5 bases). Germline CDR1 is MDHEN and CDR2 is SYDVKM. This CDR3 contains 15 residues. V was cut by 5 bases and J by 4 bases, with 18 bases left in between. CDR3 nucleotides: TGTGCCAGCAGTACCCCCGCTAGCAGTAGATACGAGCAGTACTTC. Translating it yields CASSTPASSRYEQYF.

In the case of this clonotype: This may stem from a read error, because a much larger clone lies one nucleotide away. This chain uses TRBV24-1 with TRBJ2-1, with 9 bases aligning to TRBD1. The CDR3 spans 15 residues. The germline gives CDR1 KGHDR, CDR2 SFDVKD. The CDR3 reads CATSDSGQGLHEQIF. The CDR3 nucleotides are TGTGCCACCAGTGACTCGGGACAGGGCTTGCATGAGCAGATCTTC.